These 3 T cell receptor beta chains originate from one sample sequenced in a study of blood T cell repertoires in COVID-19. The assay was immunoSEQ multiplex PCR, and TCRdb's table has in-frame clones only and misses some. The sample carries hundreds of thousands of clones, roughly 91% recorded once. Specimen: PBMCs or T cells enriched from blood (not recorded which). These receptors were collected from an older woman in a cohort exposed to, infected with or recovered from COVID-19 (not recorded which).

The V call is TRBV5-1, the J call TRBJ2-3; TRBD2 matches at 8 bases. The CDR3 is 15 amino acids. The germline CDR1 and CDR2 sequences are SGHRS and YFSETQ. Trimming at V came to 4 bases and at J to 6 bases, leaving 10 bases not matched to a gene. The CDR3 sequence: CASSLSGTRGDTQYF. In DNA, the CDR3 is TGCGCCAGCAGCCTGAGCGGGACTAGAGGGGATACGCAGTATTTT.

The CDR3 sequence: CAISIPGSYEQYF. The CDR3 region has the DNA TGTGCCATCTCCATACCCGGGTCCTACGAGCAGTACTTC. The gene calls are TRBV10-3 and TRBJ2-7, with D unresolved. Germline CDR1 reads ENHRY; CDR2 reads SYGVKD. This CDR3 region has 13 residues. V gave up 8 bases and J gave up 1 base, with 12 bases separating them.

The chain is built from TRBV15 and TRBJ2-2, with D unresolved. The length of the CDR3 is 13 residues. Trimming removed 7 bases at V and 4 bases at J, with 10 bases between. Germline CDR1 reads LNHNV; CDR2 reads YYDKDF (reference sequence). The CDR3, as DNA: TGTGCCACCACCCTCGGTGCCACCGGGGAGCTGTTTTTT. Its protein product is CATTLGATGELFF.